Below are 24 T cell receptor beta chains sequenced from a single sample in a study of CD8+CD57+ T cells in acquired aplastic anemia. Profiling that covered TCR beta VDJ and CDR3 relied on genomic DNA as its template. Each CDR3 protein is one row after TCRdb ran MiXCR on the reads. The sample lists some 150,000 distinct CDR3 sequences; 71% were seen once. Selection for sequencing was limited to patients who had shown CD8+CD57+ cell expansion by flow cytometry. The sequenced material came from sorted CD4+, CD8+, or CD8+CD57+ T cells (not recorded which) from PBMCs. These TCRs come from a human donor with aplastic anemia.

This chain joins TRBV9 and TRBJ2-3; no clear D gene. The CDR3 contains 13 residues. The V gene's germline CDR1 is SGDLS and CDR2 YYNGEE. V lost 0 bases to trimming and J lost 2 bases, with 4 bases between them. This CDR3 reads CASSVVVTDTQYF. CDR3 bases: TGTGCCAGCAGCGTAGTAGTCACAGATACGCAGTATTTT.

This chain connects TRBV7-3 to TRBJ1-2; D gene unclear. This CDR3 has 13 residues. Trimming removed 8 bases at V and 8 bases at J, with 18 bases between. Per germline, CDR1 SGHTA and CDR2 FQGTGA. Written as DNA, the CDR3 is TGTGCCAGCGGCCCGGGGATGTTAGGGGGCTACACCTTC. Its protein is CASGPGMLGGYTF.

As for this clonotype: The CDR3 ends on some other residue instead of the conserved phenylalanine or tryptophan, so this is likely a read error. The chain couples TRBV5-6 to TRBJ1-1; no clear D gene. Trimming shortened V by 0 bases and J by 0 bases, and 0 bases separated the two germline ends. Germline V gives CDR1 SGHDT, CDR2 YYEEEE. CDR3 length equals 12 residues. In DNA, the CDR3 is TGTGCCAGCAGCTTGGTGAACACTGAAGCTTTCCTT. It is translated as CASSLVNTEAFL.

Note on this clonotype: One end of the junction fails to match germline, which may point to a read error. The CDR3 loop is CATSRVGGLYSYTF. In nucleotides, the CDR3 is TGTGCCACCAGCAGAGTAGGTGGTCTCTATAGCTACACCTTC. This chain links TRBV15 with TRBJ1-2; no clear D. Per germline, CDR1 LNHNV and CDR2 YYDKDF (reference sequence). CDR3 length: 14 residues.

This clonotype was seen at least ten times. The chain carries TRBV3-1 and TRBJ2-7; D perhaps matches TRBD1 (5 bases). This CDR3 spans 13 amino acids. The germline V gene has CDR1 LGHDT and CDR2 YNNKEL (reference sequence). V lost 3 bases, J lost 3 bases, and 9 bases lay in between. CDR3 residues: CASSHVRDYEQYF. The DNA of the CDR3 is TGTGCCAGCAGCCATGTCAGGGACTACGAGCAGTACTTC.

There are a few counts of this clonotype. The gene calls are TRBV15 and TRBJ1-6, with a possible D match to TRBD1 (5 bases). CDR3 length equals 17 residues. V dropped 0 bases and J dropped 7 bases, with 16 bases sitting between them. Per the germline V gene, CDR1 is LNHNV and CDR2 is YYDKDF (reference sequence). The CDR3 protein is CATSRDRPGRGNSPLHF. CDR3 in DNA: TGTGCCACCAGCAGAGATCGTCCGGGACGGGGAAATTCACCCCTCCACTTT.

For this clonotype: Compared with germline, one end of the junction differs, possibly owing to a read error. The V gene is TRBV7-8, the J gene TRBJ1-6; D unclear. Per the germline V gene, CDR1 is SGHVS and CDR2 is FQNEAQ. CDR3 length equals 13 residues. In DNA form, the CDR3 reads TGTGCCAGCGGCTTCGAGTGGAATTCACCCCTCCACTTT. Translated: CASGFEWNSPLHF. The entire variable domain, with the rest obtained from reference TRBV7-8 and TRBJ1-6, is as follows: GAGVSQSPRYKVAKRGQDVALRCDPISGHVSLFWYQQALGQGPEFLTYFQNEAQLDKSGLPSDRFFAERPEGSVSTLKIQRTQQEDSAVYLCASGFEWNSPLHFGNGTRLTVT.

In the case of this clonotype: At one end the junction does not follow the germline gene, possibly because of a read error. The genes are TRBV7-3 and TRBJ2-1, with 7 bases matching TRBD1. The CDR3 spans 14 residues. The germline V gene has CDR1 SGHTA and CDR2 FQGTGA. The CDR3 nucleotides read TGCGCCAGCAGCAAGGGACAGTCCTACAATGAGCAGTTCTTC. Translating gives CASSKGQSYNEQFF.

Only a few counts were recorded for this clonotype. V usage is TRBV9 and J usage is TRBJ1-3; D unclear. V lost 0 bases and J 1 base, leaving 8 bases between the germline ends. The CDR3 loop spans 15 amino acids. CDR1 is SGDLS, CDR2 YYNGEE, per germline. This CDR3 reads CASSVGGFSGNTIYF. The CDR3 coding sequence is TGTGCCAGCAGCGTAGGAGGGTTTTCTGGAAACACCATATATTTT.

This clonotype was counted between two and nine times. V usage is TRBV19 and J usage is TRBJ2-5; tentative D call: TRBD2 (8 bases). The ends were cut back, 3 bases at V and 4 bases at J, with 18 bases in the middle. The germline V gene has CDR1 LNHDA and CDR2 SQIVND (reference sequence). This CDR3 has 16 amino acids. CDR3 amino acids: CASSIGGDRFLETQYF. DNA for the CDR3: TGTGCCAGTAGTATCGGGGGGGACAGATTCCTAGAGACCCAGTACTTC. Full variable domain (remainder filled in from reference TRBV19 and TRBJ2-5): DGGITQSPKYLFRKEGQNVTLSCEQNLNHDAMYWYRQDPGQGLRLIYYSQIVNDFQKGDIAEGYSVSREKKESFPLTVTSAQKNPTAFYLCASSIGGDRFLETQYFGPGTRLLVL.

This rearrangement joins TRBV19 to TRBJ2-3; D is tentatively TRBD1 or TRBD2 (5 bases each). CDR1 is LNHDA, CDR2 SQIVND, per germline (reference sequence). This CDR3 comprises 15 residues. Trimming stripped 1 base from V and 8 bases from J, with 16 bases between. CDR3: CASSIGALGRATQYF. For the CDR3, the DNA is TGTGCCAGTAGTATAGGCGCCCTGGGACGAGCTACGCAGTATTTT.

The DNA of the CDR3 is TGCAGTGCGGCCCGGACAGGGGATCAGCCCCAGCATTTT. Protein: CSAARTGDQPQHF. V gene TRBV20-1 combines with J gene TRBJ1-5; the match to TRBD1 covers 9 bases. CDR1 is DFQATT and CDR2 is SNEGSKA in the germline V gene (reference sequence). CDR3 size: 13 residues. Trimming cost V 6 bases and J 5 bases; bases outside gene matches: 5.

This chain connects TRBV19 to TRBJ2-2; D is unclear. The V end lost 5 bases, the J end lost 4 bases, and 14 bases lay between the germline ends. This CDR3 contains 15 residues. CDR1 is LNHDA and CDR2 is SQIVND in the germline V gene (reference sequence). The CDR3 DNA reads TGTGCCAGTAGTCATCCAGGATCCGGCACCGGGGAGCTGTTTTTT. Encoded protein: CASSHPGSGTGELFF. Complete variable domain (other parts from reference TRBV19 and TRBJ2-2): DGGITQSPKYLFRKEGQNVTLSCEQNLNHDAMYWYRQDPGQGLRLIYYSQIVNDFQKGDIAEGYSVSREKKESFPLTVTSAQKNPTAFYLCASSHPGSGTGELFFGEGSRLTVL.

The chain has TRBV20-1 and TRBJ2-3, with TRBD2 as a possible D gene (5 bases). The germline CDR1 and CDR2 sequences are DFQATT and SNEGSKA (reference sequence). V lost 3 bases and J lost 6, with 10 bases in between. This CDR3 is 12 amino acids long. CDR3 amino acids: CSASVTTDTQYF. CDR3 nucleotide sequence: TGCAGTGCTAGCGTGACTACTGATACGCAGTATTTT.

This chain's CDR3 is CASSLKTGNQPQHF. CDR3 sequence (DNA): TGTGCCAGTAGTTTAAAGACAGGAAATCAGCCCCAGCATTTT. The chain joins TRBV19 to TRBJ1-5; maybe TRBD1 (6 bases). V dropped 5 bases and J dropped 4 bases, with 12 bases sitting between them. Germline V gene lookup returns CDR1 LNHDA and CDR2 SQIVND (reference sequence). The CDR3 loop spans 14 amino acids.

The rearrangement links TRBV15 to TRBJ2-3, with D possibly called TRBD1 or TRBD2 (6 bases each). The CDR3 runs 15 residues. Trimming cost V 5 bases and J 0 bases, with 12 bases left between them. Germline lookup yields CDR1 LNHNV and CDR2 YYDKDF (reference sequence). The CDR3 region is CATSGGQGSTDTQYF. The CDR3 DNA follows: TGTGCCACCAGCGGGGGGCAGGGGAGCACAGATACGCAGTATTTT.

The gene calls are TRBV20-1 and TRBJ2-1; D gene unclear. The germline V gene has CDR1 DFQATT and CDR2 SNEGSKA (reference sequence). The CDR3 has 12 residues. V lost 8 bases and J 4 bases, leaving 12 bases between the germline ends. CDR3 DNA sequence: TGCAGTTCGGACCCCGTTTACAATGAGCAGTTCTTC. As protein: CSSDPVYNEQFF.

V gene TRBV29-1 combines with J gene TRBJ2-3; TRBD2 aligns across 7 bases. With 8 bases clipped from V and 2 bases from J, the junction kept 10 bases outside the gene matches. The germline gives CDR1 SQVTM, CDR2 ANQGSEA. The CDR3 is 14 amino acids. In DNA form, the CDR3 reads TGCAGCACCACCTCGGGGGGAAACACAGATACGCAGTATTTT. Its protein product is CSTTSGGNTDTQYF.

The chain couples TRBV20-1 to TRBJ2-3, with D possibly being TRBD1 (5 bases). V lost 0 bases, J lost 2 bases, and 12 bases lay in between. The CDR3 extends over 15 amino acids. Germline CDR1 and CDR2: DFQATT and SNEGSKA (reference sequence). The CDR3 sequence is CSARDQDGATDTQYF. In nucleotides, the CDR3 is TGCAGTGCTAGAGATCAGGATGGGGCCACAGATACGCAGTATTTT.

With respect to this clonotype: One junction end does not reproduce the germline sequence, and a read error may be involved. As DNA, the CDR3 is TGTGCCAGCAGTCCATCCAGGGCAGGGCGGATCTATGGCTACATCTTC. Translating it yields CASSPSRAGRIYGYIF. V and J are TRBV12-3 or TRBV12-4 and TRBJ1-2, with a possible D match to TRBD1 (5 bases). The CDR3 is 16 residues long.

CDR3 DNA: TGCAGCGTGGGGACTAGCGGTTACAATGAGCAGTTCTTC. This sequence encodes CSVGTSGYNEQFF. The chain is built from TRBV29-1 and TRBJ2-1; the match to TRBD2 covers 11 bases. Looked up from germline, CDR1 is SQVTM and CDR2 is ANQGSEA. Trimming removed 6 bases from V and 4 bases from J; junction bases left unmatched: 2. This CDR3 is 13 amino acids long.

This clonotype was seen at least ten times. V and J are TRBV24-1 and TRBJ2-2; TRBD2 aligns across 10 bases. This CDR3 region has 16 residues. V lost 4 bases and J lost 7; bases outside the gene matches: 8. The germline CDR1 and CDR2 sequences are KGHDR and SFDVKD. The chain's CDR3 is CATSDPQREGSGELFF. In DNA, the CDR3 is TGTGCCACCAGTGACCCCCAGCGGGAGGGGAGCGGGGAGCTGTTTTTT.

V usage is TRBV10-3 and J usage is TRBJ2-1; D uncertain. V was shortened by 3 bases and J by 5 bases, with 8 bases between the two germline ends. The CDR3 loop spans 13 amino acids. Germline CDR1 is ENHRY and CDR2 is SYGVKD. The CDR3 region has the DNA TGTGCCATCAGTGATCAGAAGAACAATGAGCAGTTCTTC. It specifies CAISDQKNNEQFF.

This chain connects TRBV15 to TRBJ2-2, with D unresolved. The ends were cut back, 0 bases at V and 7 bases at J, with 6 bases in the middle. The CDR3 covers 13 residues. Germline CDR1 reads LNHNV; CDR2 reads YYDKDF (reference sequence). For the CDR3, the DNA is TGTGCCACCAGCAGAGATCTCGGCGGGGAGCTGTTTTTT. As protein: CATSRDLGGELFF.